The 3 T cell receptor beta chains below all came from one sample that was sequenced in a study of glioma-infiltrating T cells. Amplification of TCR alpha and beta CDR3 regions from RNA used iRepertoire nested multiplex PCR. TCRdb reanalysed the multiplex PCR reads using MiXCR and keeps one entry per CDR3 protein. Here the sample spans more than 300,000 distinct CDR3 sequences, more than 35% being singletons. Material for sequencing was glioma tissue, nonneoplastic brain tissue, or PBMCs (not recorded which). The source of these receptors is a human donor with low-grade glioma or glioblastoma, undergoing nonglioma brain surgery, or in good health (not recorded which).

This clonotype appeared a few times. This rearrangement joins TRBV19 to TRBJ1-5, with D unresolved. V lost 3 bases and J lost 6, with 15 bases in between. Germline V gene data show CDR1 as LNHDA and CDR2 as SQIVND (reference sequence). The CDR3 is 15 amino acids. The CDR3 reads CASSMMEGAGQPQHF. For the CDR3, the DNA is TGTGCCAGTAGTATGATGGAGGGCGCGGGTCAGCCCCAGCATTTT.

Details on this clonotype: This may arise from a read error, as a much more abundant clone is one base away. This chain uses TRBV6-2 or TRBV6-3 with TRBJ2-1, with D possibly TRBD2 on 5 matching bases. Germline CDR1 and CDR2: MNHEY and SVGEGT. The CDR3 covers 14 residues. CDR3 sequence (DNA): TGTGCCAGCACCCGGACTGCCGCCTACAATAAGCAGTTCTTC. Translated, it gives CASTRTAAYNKQFF.

This clonotype was recorded at least ten times. This chain uses TRBV20-1 with TRBJ1-2; tentatively, D is TRBD1 (5 bases). Trimming cost V 6 bases and J 4 bases, with 21 bases left between them. The CDR3 loop spans 15 amino acids. Germline CDR1 reads DFQATT; CDR2 reads SNEGSKA (reference sequence). The CDR3 DNA sequence: TGCAGTGCAACCGACTCTCCCGGGACCCTCTATGGCTACACCTTC. Its protein product is CSATDSPGTLYGYTF.